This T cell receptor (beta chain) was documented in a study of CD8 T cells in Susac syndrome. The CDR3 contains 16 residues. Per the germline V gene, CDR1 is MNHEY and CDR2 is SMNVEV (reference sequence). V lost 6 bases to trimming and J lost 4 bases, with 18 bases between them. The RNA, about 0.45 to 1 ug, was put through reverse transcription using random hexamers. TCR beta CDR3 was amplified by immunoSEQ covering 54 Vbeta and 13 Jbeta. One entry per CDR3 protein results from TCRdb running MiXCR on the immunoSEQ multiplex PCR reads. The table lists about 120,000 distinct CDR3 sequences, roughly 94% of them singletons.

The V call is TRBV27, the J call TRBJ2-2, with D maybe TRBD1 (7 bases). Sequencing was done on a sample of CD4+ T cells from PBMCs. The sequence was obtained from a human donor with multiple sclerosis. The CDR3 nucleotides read TGTGCCAGCAGCGTGAGCAGGGGGGCCGGCACCGGGGAGCTGTTTTTT. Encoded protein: CASSVSRGAGTGELFF.